Presented here are 27 T cell receptor beta chains from one specimen sequenced in a study of OX40 agonist ivuxolimab in advanced cancers. Profiled with immunoSEQ multiplex PCR; TCRdb holds only in-frame clones, not every one. The sample includes about 16,000 clones, around 86% of them seen just once. Sequencing used CD4+ or CD8+ T cells sorted from blood, obtained in a trial of the OX40 agonist ivuxolimab. These receptors all come from an adult with an advanced solid tumor such as melanoma, head and neck, liver or kidney cancer.

V and J are TRBV6-5 and TRBJ2-7; D remains unclear. This CDR3 has 13 amino acids. Deletions cut 8 bases from V and 0 bases from J, with 11 bases between. Germline V lookup: CDR1 MNHEY, CDR2 SVGAGI. CDR3 sequence: CASQDGRSYEQYF. The CDR3 bases are TGTGCCAGCCAGGACGGCCGCTCCTACGAGCAGTACTTC.

The chain links TRBV4-3 to TRBJ1-1, with D unclear. The CDR3 extends over 15 amino acids. Trimming left V 3 bases short and J 5 bases short, with 16 bases between. Germline CDR1 and CDR2: LGHNA and YSLEER. The CDR3 DNA follows: TGCGCCAGCAGCCAGACCAGTGGTGAGGCGACTGAAGCTTTCTTT. Translated, it gives CASSQTSGEATEAFF.

V usage is TRBV5-1 and J usage is TRBJ2-7; 9 bases are a match to TRBD1. Trimming removed 7 bases from V and 6 bases from J; junction bases left unmatched: 11. The CDR3 runs to 14 residues. CDR1 and CDR2 from the germline V gene are SGHRS and YFSETQ. The CDR3 nucleotides read TGCGCCAGCGCCCCGGGACAGGGTCTGGTCGAGCAGTACTTC. It translates to CASAPGQGLVEQYF. The entire variable domain, with the rest obtained from reference TRBV5-1 and TRBJ2-7, is as follows: KAGVTQTPRYLIKTRGQQVTLSCSPISGHRSVSWYQQTPGQGLQFLFEYFSETQRNKGNFPGRFSGRQFSNSRSEMNVSTLELGDSALYLCASAPGQGLVEQYFGPGTRLTVT.

The chain has TRBV10-2 and TRBJ1-1; D is unclear. Between the trimmed V and J ends, which lost 7 bases and 1 base, there was a span of 7 bases. The germline V gene encodes CDR1 WSHSY and CDR2 SAAADI. This CDR3 comprises 12 residues. The chain's CDR3 is CASTAANTEAFF. The CDR3 DNA sequence: TGCGCCAGCACAGCGGCGAACACTGAAGCTTTCTTT.

This clone was seen only once. The rearrangement links TRBV29-1 to TRBJ1-3; no firm D call. This CDR3 has 11 amino acids. The germline V gene encodes CDR1 SQVTM and CDR2 ANQGSEA. Between the trimmed V and J ends, which lost 4 bases and 2 bases, there was a span of 3 bases. The CDR3 sequence is CSVVTGNTIYF. The CDR3, as DNA: TGCAGCGTTGTCACTGGAAACACCATATATTTT.

The chain combines TRBV7-9 with TRBJ1-1; tentative D call: TRBD1 (5 bases). V was shortened by 4 bases and J by 2 bases, with 11 bases between the two germline ends. The CDR3 has 14 residues. Per the germline V gene, CDR1 is SEHNR and CDR2 is FQNEAQ (reference sequence). CDR3 DNA sequence: TGTGCCAGCAGCTCCGGGACGGAAAACACTGAAGCTTTCTTT. It yields the protein CASSSGTENTEAFF.

J is TRBJ2-7 and V is TRBV28, with no clear D. The CDR3 is 15 amino acids. V lost 2 bases and J lost 4, with 15 bases in between. Germline CDR1 reads MDHEN; CDR2 reads SYDVKM. As DNA, the CDR3 is TGTGCCAGCAGTTTAGAAGTAGGATGGATTTACGAGCAGTACTTC. It yields the protein CASSLEVGWIYEQYF.

The chain has TRBV19 and TRBJ2-1; D gene uncertain. The V end was cut by 0 bases, the J end by 5 bases, with 2 bases between. CDR1 is LNHDA, CDR2 SQIVND, per germline (reference sequence). The CDR3 covers 12 residues. The DNA for the CDR3 is TGTGCCAGTAGTATAGACCACAATGAGCAGTTCTTC. It encodes CASSIDHNEQFF.

The chain recombines TRBV29-1 with TRBJ1-4; D perhaps matches TRBD1 (5 bases). The CDR3 totals 13 residues. Germline loops: CDR1 SQVTM, CDR2 ANQGSEA. Trimming pared 6 bases from V and 0 bases from J, leaving 8 bases between. CDR3 region: CSVKGATNEKLFF. The CDR3 DNA is TGCAGCGTCAAAGGGGCAACTAATGAAAAACTGTTTTTT.

The chain recombines TRBV9 with TRBJ2-2; D assignment may be TRBD1 or TRBD2 (5 bases each). Per the germline V gene, CDR1 is SGDLS and CDR2 is YYNGEE. Trimming removed 3 bases at V and 2 bases at J, with 17 bases between. The CDR3 has 17 amino acids. The CDR3 DNA reads as TGTGCCAGCAGCGCCCCCAGGGACGGCATAAACACCGGGGAGCTGTTTTTT. Translating it yields CASSAPRDGINTGELFF.

The genes are TRBV4-1 and TRBJ1-4; weak D call: TRBD1 (6 bases). This CDR3 contains 16 residues. Germline assignment: CDR1 MGHRA and CDR2 YSYEKL. Trimming pared 4 bases from V and 5 bases from J, leaving 17 bases between. CDR3 coding DNA: TGCGCCAGCAGCCCAGGCGGCGGGGGCGTAAATGAAAAACTGTTTTTT. Residues: CASSPGGGGVNEKLFF.

This clone has a single count. The genes are TRBV6-6 and TRBJ2-1, with TRBD1 matching 8 bases. J lost 3 bases, V lost 2 bases, and 6 bases had no gene match. CDR1 is MNHNY, CDR2 SVGAGI, per germline (reference sequence). The CDR3 contains 16 residues. The CDR3 region has the DNA TGTGCCAGCAGTTACGCGGGGACAGGCCACTACAATGAGCAGTTCTTC. It is translated as CASSYAGTGHYNEQFF.

V usage is TRBV5-5 and J usage is TRBJ2-1, with TRBD1 identical over 8 bases. This CDR3 comprises 14 residues. Germline loops: CDR1 SGHKS, CDR2 YYEKEE (reference sequence). Trimming removed 2 bases from V and 6 bases from J; junction bases left unmatched: 4. CDR3 amino acids: CASSFGQGPNEQFF. In nucleotides, the CDR3 is TGTGCCAGCAGCTTTGGACAGGGTCCCAATGAGCAGTTCTTC.

With respect to this clone: Other DNA sequences from this sample encode an identical CDR3 as well. J is TRBJ2-7 and V is TRBV30; D is unclear. Trimming shortened V by 3 bases and J by 4 bases, and 10 bases separated the two germline ends. Per the germline V gene, CDR1 is GTSNPN and CDR2 is SVGIG (reference sequence). The CDR3 loop spans 12 amino acids. The CDR3 region has the DNA TGTGCCTGGAGCGTACTTGGGTACGAGCAGTACTTC. Translation gives CAWSVLGYEQYF.

The chain has TRBV4-2 and TRBJ1-5; the D is unclear. CDR3 length equals 15 residues. Germline loops: CDR1 LGHNA, CDR2 YNFKEQ. Deletions cut 4 bases from V and 0 bases from J, with 10 bases between. The chain's CDR3 is CASSPDGYSNQPQHF. As DNA, the CDR3 is TGTGCCAGCAGCCCCGACGGATATAGCAATCAGCCCCAGCATTTT.

The V and J genes are TRBV27 and TRBJ2-7, with D perhaps TRBD1 (6 bases). The CDR3 loop spans 12 amino acids. Germline loops: CDR1 MNHEY, CDR2 SMNVEV (reference sequence). V gave up 5 bases and J gave up 5 bases, with 10 bases separating them. The DNA of the CDR3 is TGTGCCAGCAGTCTTCAGGGGAACGAGCAGTACTTC. This gives the protein CASSLQGNEQYF.

The chain joins TRBV4-1 to TRBJ2-7; perhaps D is TRBD1 or TRBD2 (6 bases each). Per the germline V gene, CDR1 is MGHRA and CDR2 is YSYEKL. Trimming pared 3 bases from V and 6 bases from J, leaving 18 bases between. The CDR3 contains 15 residues. The CDR3 loop is CASSHQGRGTVEQYF. The CDR3 nucleotides read TGCGCCAGCAGCCATCAGGGGCGGGGTACGGTCGAGCAGTACTTC.

The chain links TRBV7-2 to TRBJ1-3; no reliable D call. Trimming removed 0 bases from V and 4 bases from J, with 16 bases in between. Germline CDR1 SGHTA, CDR2 FQGNSA. The CDR3 spans 17 residues. The CDR3 DNA is TGTGCCAGCAGCTTAGCGCATGGGCCGGGAGGGGGAAACACCATATATTTT. Translating it yields CASSLAHGPGGGNTIYF.

This sequence joins TRBV7-3 and TRBJ1-2; tentatively, D is TRBD1 (5 bases). CDR3 length: 13 amino acids. Germline lookup yields CDR1 SGHTA and CDR2 FQGTGA. The ends were cut back, 2 bases at V and 4 bases at J, with 8 bases in the middle. CDR3 sequence reads: CASSLGASYGYTF. The CDR3 coding sequence is TGTGCCAGCAGCTTAGGGGCCTCCTATGGCTACACCTTC.

This sequence joins TRBV6-5 and TRBJ1-4, with D possibly TRBD1 on 6 matching bases. Germline V gene sequence: CDR1 MNHEY, CDR2 SVGAGI. There are 15 residues in the CDR3. The germline V and J ends were trimmed by 0 bases and 7 bases, with 12 bases remaining between them. The CDR3 DNA is TGTGCCAGCAGTTACTCTCCGCAGGGGCTTGAAAAACTGTTTTTT. This codes for CASSYSPQGLEKLFF.

The chain uses TRBV2 and TRBJ2-1, with TRBD2 matching 11 bases. With V trimmed by 8 bases and J by 0 bases, 18 bases remained unmatched. Germline CDR1 SNHLY, CDR2 FYNNEI. This CDR3 has 20 residues. The DNA for the CDR3 is TGTGCCAGCGGGAAAGCCGCCGGGACTAGCGGACTGAGCTCCTACAATGAGCAGTTCTTC. It yields the protein CASGKAAGTSGLSSYNEQFF.

This sequence joins TRBV28 and TRBJ2-1; tentatively, D is TRBD1 or TRBD2 (6 bases each). CDR1 is MDHEN, CDR2 SYDVKM, per germline. This CDR3 comprises 15 residues. The V gene lost 8 bases and the J gene lost 2 bases, with 16 bases spanning the gap. The CDR3 nucleotides are TGTGCCAGCCTGTTGCGTGGGGGGCCCTACAATGAGCAGTTCTTC. This gives the protein CASLLRGGPYNEQFF.

CDR3 nucleotide sequence: TGTGCCAGCAGCCAAGGCCCGGAGAGCTTTGGTACGCAGTATTTT. It encodes CASSQGPESFGTQYF. The genes are TRBV4-2 and TRBJ2-3; D unclear. V lost 1 base to trimming and J lost 8 bases, with 16 bases between them. Looked up from germline, CDR1 is LGHNA and CDR2 is YNFKEQ. This CDR3 comprises 15 residues.

This clone has a handful of counts. The chain uses TRBV27 and TRBJ2-7, with TRBD2 matching over 7 bases. This CDR3 is built from 14 residues. V shed 5 bases, J shed 0 bases, and the junction held 4 bases outside the gene matches. Germline CDR1 MNHEY, CDR2 SMNVEV (reference sequence). This CDR3 is CASSAGTNSYEQYF. The CDR3 nucleotides read TGTGCCAGCAGTGCCGGGACTAACTCCTACGAGCAGTACTTC.

This clone has just a few counts. The chain recombines TRBV7-9 with TRBJ1-1; D is perhaps TRBD1 (5 bases). V was pared by 3 bases and J by 6 bases, with 8 bases between. The CDR3 length is 12 residues. Looked up from germline, CDR1 is SEHNR and CDR2 is FQNEAQ (reference sequence). Here the CDR3 reads CASSFGGSEAFF. In DNA form, the CDR3 reads TGTGCCAGCAGCTTTGGGGGATCTGAAGCTTTCTTT.

The chain carries TRBV7-9 and TRBJ2-1, with TRBD1 as a possible D gene (5 bases). This CDR3 is built from 13 residues. Germline values: CDR1 SEHNR, CDR2 FQNEAQ (reference sequence). Trimming stripped 5 bases from V and 8 bases from J, with 13 bases between. Here the CDR3 DNA reads TGTGCCAGCAGCCCACAGGCGGCAGATGAGCAGTTCTTC. It yields the protein CASSPQAADEQFF. Variable domain in full (rest from reference TRBV7-9 and TRBJ2-1): DTGVSQNPRHKITKRGQNVTFRCDPISEHNRLYWYRQTLGQGPEFLTYFQNEAQLEKSRLLSDRFSAERPKGSFSTLEIQRTEQGDSAMYLCASSPQAADEQFFGPGTRLTVL.

The chain couples TRBV19 to TRBJ1-5; D possibly corresponds to TRBD1 (5 bases). Germline-derived CDR1 and CDR2 are LNHDA and SQIVND (reference sequence). CDR3 length: 12 amino acids. Trimming shortened V by 7 bases and J by 6 bases, and 10 bases separated the two germline ends. The CDR3 region has the DNA TGTGCCAGTACTCAGGGTATTCAGCCCCAGCATTTT. This gives the protein CASTQGIQPQHF.